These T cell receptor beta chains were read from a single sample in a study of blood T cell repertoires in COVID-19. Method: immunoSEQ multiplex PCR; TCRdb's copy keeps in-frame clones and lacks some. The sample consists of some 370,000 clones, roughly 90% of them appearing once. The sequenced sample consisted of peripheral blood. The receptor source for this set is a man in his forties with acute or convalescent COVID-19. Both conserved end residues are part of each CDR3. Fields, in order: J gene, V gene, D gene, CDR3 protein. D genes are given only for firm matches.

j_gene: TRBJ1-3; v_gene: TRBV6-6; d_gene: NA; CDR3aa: CASSQNTIYF
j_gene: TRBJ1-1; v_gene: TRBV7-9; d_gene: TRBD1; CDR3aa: CASRRDRGQAFF
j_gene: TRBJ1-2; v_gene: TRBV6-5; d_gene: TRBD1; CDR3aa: CASSYSTGIISGYTF
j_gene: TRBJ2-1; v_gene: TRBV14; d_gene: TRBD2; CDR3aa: CASSPRLAGAGNEQFF
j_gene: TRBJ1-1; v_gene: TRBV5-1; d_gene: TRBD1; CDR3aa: CASSTSIRGRTEAFF
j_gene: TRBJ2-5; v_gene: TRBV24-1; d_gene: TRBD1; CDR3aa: CATSTGARETQYF
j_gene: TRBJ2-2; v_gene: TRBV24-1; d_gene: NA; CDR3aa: CATSALGPDSAAGELFF
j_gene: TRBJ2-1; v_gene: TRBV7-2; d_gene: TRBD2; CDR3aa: CASSTTSGGEQFF
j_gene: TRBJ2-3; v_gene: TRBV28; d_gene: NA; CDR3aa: CASSSRQAPADTQYF
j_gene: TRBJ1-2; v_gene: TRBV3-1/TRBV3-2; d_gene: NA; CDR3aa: CASSFPSGGYTF
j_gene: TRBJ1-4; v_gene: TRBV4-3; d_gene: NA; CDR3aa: CASSQVGGNEKLFF
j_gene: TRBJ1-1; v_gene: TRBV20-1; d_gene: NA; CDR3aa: CSATPGGEAFF
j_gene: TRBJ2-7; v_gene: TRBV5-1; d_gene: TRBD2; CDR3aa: CASSLAGTSGSYEQYF
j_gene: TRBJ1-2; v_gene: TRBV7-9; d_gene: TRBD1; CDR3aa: CASSLATGNGYTF
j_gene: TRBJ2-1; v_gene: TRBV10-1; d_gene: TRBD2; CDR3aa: CASSLAGGPSSYNEQFF
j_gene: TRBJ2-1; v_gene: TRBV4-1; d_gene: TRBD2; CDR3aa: CASSQVVGGTYNEQFF
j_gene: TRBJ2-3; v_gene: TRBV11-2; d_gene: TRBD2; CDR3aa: CASSRTSGSDTQYF
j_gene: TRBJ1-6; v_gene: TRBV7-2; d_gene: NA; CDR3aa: CASSLNGQGLNSPLHF
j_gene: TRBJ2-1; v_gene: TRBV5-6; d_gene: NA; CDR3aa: CASNQMIDEQFF
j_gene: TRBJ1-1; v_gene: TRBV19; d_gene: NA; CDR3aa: CASSIVAGNTEAFF
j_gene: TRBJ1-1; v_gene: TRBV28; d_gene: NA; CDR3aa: CASSKPRRGNTEAFF
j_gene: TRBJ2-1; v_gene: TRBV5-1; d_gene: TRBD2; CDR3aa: CASSLGTSGLGNEQFF
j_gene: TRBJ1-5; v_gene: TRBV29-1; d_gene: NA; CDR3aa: CSVAGFGQPQHF
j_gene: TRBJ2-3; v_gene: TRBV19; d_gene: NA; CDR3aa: CASSPTSTDTQYF
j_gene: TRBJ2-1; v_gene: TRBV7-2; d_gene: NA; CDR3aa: CASSFLTSSYNEQFF
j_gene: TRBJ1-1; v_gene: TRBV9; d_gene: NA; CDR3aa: CASSMTALNTEAFF
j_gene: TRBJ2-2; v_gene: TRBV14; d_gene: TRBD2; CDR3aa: CASSQDQISGSGTGELFF
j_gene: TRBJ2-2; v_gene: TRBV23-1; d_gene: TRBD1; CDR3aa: CASSRGQENTGELFF
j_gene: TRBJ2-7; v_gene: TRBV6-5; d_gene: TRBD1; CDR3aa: CASSPGQGRYEQYF
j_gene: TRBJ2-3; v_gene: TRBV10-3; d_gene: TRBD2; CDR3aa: CAISPDRLAGGLRDTQYF
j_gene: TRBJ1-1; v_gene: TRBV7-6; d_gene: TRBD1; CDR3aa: CASSRGPGTGVGTEAFF
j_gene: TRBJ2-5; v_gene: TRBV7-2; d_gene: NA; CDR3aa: CASSYLKFNAQETQYF
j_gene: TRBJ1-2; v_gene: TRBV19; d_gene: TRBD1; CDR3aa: CASRTGGHGYTF
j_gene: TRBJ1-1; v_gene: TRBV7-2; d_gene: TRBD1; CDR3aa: CASSMRDRSVVGTNTEAFF
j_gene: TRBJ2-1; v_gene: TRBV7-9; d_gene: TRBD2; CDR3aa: CASSSERGGRPEQFF
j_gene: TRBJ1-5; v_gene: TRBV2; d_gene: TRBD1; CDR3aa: CASRGGQSKNQPQHF
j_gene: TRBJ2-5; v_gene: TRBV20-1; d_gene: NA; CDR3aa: CSASLTGVEETQYF
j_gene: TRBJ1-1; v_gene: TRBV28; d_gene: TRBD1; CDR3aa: CASSRPGDREAEAFF
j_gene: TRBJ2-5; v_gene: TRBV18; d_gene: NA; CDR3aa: CASSLPSRGEETQYF
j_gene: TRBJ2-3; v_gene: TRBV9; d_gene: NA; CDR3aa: CASSVALAPDTQYF
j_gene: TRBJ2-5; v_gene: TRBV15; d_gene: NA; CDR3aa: CATSRGTKTGGYQETQYF
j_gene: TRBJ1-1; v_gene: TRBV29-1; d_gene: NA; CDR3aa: CSVETFGDTEAFF
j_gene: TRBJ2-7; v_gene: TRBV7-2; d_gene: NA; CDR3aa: CASSLLDEQYF
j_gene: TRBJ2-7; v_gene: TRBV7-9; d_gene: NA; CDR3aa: CASSLAHAGYEQYF
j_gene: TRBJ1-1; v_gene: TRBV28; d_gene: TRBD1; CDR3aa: CASSLRQGAYVTEAFF
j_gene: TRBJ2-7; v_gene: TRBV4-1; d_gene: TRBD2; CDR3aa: CASSQDFSGNPYEQYF
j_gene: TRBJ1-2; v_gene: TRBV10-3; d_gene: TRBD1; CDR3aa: CAIRPTGGSGDGYTF
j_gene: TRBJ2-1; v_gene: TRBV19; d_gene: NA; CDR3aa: CATQYKSEQFF
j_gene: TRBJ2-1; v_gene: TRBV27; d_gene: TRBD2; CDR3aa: CASSLAGLYNEQFF
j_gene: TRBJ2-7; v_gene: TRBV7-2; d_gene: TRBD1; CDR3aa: CASSFGTGDYEQYF
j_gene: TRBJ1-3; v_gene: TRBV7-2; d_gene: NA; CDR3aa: CASSLVMGNTIYF
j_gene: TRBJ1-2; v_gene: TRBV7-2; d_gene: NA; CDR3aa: CASSSQVVYGYTF
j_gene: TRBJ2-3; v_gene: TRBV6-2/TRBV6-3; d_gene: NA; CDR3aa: CASSYISWSTDTQYF
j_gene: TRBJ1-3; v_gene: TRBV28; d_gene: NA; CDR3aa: CASSSYRDAGNTIYF
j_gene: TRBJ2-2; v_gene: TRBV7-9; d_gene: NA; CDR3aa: CASSLDRDGTGELFF
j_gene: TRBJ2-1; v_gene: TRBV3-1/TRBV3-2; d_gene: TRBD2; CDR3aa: CASSQGGLAGVSEQFF
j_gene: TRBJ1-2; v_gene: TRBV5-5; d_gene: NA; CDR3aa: CASSEETDGYTF
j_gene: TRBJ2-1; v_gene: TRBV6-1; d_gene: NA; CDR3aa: CASSEGSYGEQFF
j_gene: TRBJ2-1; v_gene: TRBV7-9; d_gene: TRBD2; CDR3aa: CASSSPGLAVPSYNEQFF